Given below is one TCR beta chain in context. Its cognate antigen is unknown. The data stem from a study of shared clonotypes between healthy human individuals. Findings and caveats of the study: The diversity represented, both genetic and in exposure history, was limited by few donors. Despite large depth, rarefaction showed incomplete sorted-subset sequencing.

The trim removed 2 bases at V and 1 base at J, leaving 13 bases unmatched. Germline V CDR1 and CDR2: GTSNPN, SVGIG (reference sequence). The CDR3 runs 17 residues. Naive CD8 cells comprised CD45RO-negative, CCR7-positively selected cells, excluding terminally differentiated effector memory CD45RA+ cells. Every donor, a Caucasian adult, lived in Nashville, Tennessee. The data were produced by immunoSEQ multiplex PCR, yet TCRdb's version contains in-frame clones alone and is incomplete. The sample lists about 1,800,000 clones; about 95% were seen once. The TCR sequence derives from a man younger than 30 in good health. This sequence joins TRBV30 and TRBJ1-2; 7 bases match TRBD1. The sequenced sample consisted of naive CD8+ T cells sorted from blood. CDR3 residues: CAWSFRDSKTVNYGYTF. CDR3 DNA: TGTGCCTGGAGTTTCCGGGACAGCAAAACCGTTAACTATGGCTACACCTTC.